Here is one T cell receptor (beta chain) with its context. Its matching antigen is unknown. The data derive from a study of OX40 agonist ivuxolimab in advanced cancers. Regarding the study as a whole: Mean expanded clone counts were higher in CD8+ than CD4+ T cells. In the 0.1-3.0 mg/kg groups, partial responders showed among the lowest expansion. By week 6 at 0.1 to 3.0 mg/kg, blood CD4+ and CD8+ T cells had expanded clonally.

Trimming shortened V by 6 bases and J by 0 bases, and 9 bases separated the two germline ends. The CDR3 covers 13 residues. Germline V gives CDR1 MNHEY, CDR2 SVGAGI. The table came from immunoSEQ multiplex PCR; TCRdb's copy has only in-frame clones and leaves some out. The sample holds about 57,000 clones, approximately 83% seen once. This sequence joins TRBV6-5 and TRBJ2-7; D is perhaps TRBD2 (6 bases). Here the sequenced sample was CD4+ or CD8+ T cells sorted from blood, taken in a trial of the OX40 agonist ivuxolimab. This TCR came from an adult with an advanced solid tumor such as melanoma, head and neck, liver or kidney cancer. The CDR3, as DNA: TGTGCCAGCAGAGAAGCGGGCTCCTACGAGCAGTACTTC. Protein sequence: CASREAGSYEQYF.